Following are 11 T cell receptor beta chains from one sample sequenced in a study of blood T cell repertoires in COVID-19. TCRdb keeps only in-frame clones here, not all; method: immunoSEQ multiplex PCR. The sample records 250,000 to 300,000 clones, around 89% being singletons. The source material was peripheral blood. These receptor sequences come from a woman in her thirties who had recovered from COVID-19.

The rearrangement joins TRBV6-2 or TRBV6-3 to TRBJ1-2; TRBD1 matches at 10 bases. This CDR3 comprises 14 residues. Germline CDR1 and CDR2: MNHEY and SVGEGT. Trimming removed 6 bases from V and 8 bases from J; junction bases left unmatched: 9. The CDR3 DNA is TGTGCCAGCAGCACAAGACAGGGGGCGCCGGGCTACACCTTC. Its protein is CASSTRQGAPGYTF.

The CDR3 DNA follows: TGTGCCAGCAGCTTAGATCAGGGCGCCAATTCACCCCTCCACTTT. This encodes CASSLDQGANSPLHF. This chain links TRBV7-2 with TRBJ1-6, with D possibly matching TRBD1 (5 bases). This CDR3 contains 15 residues. Deletions cut 1 base from V and 7 bases from J, with 11 bases between. Germline V gives CDR1 SGHTA, CDR2 FQGNSA.

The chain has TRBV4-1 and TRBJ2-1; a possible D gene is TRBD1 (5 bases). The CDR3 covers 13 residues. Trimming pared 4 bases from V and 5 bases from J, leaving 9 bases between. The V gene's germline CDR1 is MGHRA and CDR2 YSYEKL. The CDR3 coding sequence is TGCGCCAGCAGCCCGATCAGGGACAATGAGCAGTTCTTC. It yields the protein CASSPIRDNEQFF.

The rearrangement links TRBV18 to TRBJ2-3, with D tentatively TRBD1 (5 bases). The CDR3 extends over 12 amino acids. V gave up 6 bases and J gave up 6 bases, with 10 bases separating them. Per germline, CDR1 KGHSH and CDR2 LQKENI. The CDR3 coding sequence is TGTGCCAGCTCCGGGCCAGGGGATACGCAGTATTTT. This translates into CASSGPGDTQYF.

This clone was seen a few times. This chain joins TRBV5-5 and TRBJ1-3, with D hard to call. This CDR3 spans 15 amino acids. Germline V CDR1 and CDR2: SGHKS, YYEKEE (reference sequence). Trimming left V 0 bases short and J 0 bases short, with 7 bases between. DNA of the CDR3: TGTGCCAGCAGCTTGGCGCCACTCTCTGGAAACACCATATATTTT. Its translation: CASSLAPLSGNTIYF.

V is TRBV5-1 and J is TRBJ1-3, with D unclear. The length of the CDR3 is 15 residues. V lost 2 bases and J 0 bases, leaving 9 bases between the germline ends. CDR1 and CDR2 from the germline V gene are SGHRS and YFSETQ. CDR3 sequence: CASSLAPRSGNTIYF. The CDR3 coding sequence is TGCGCCAGCAGCTTAGCCCCTCGCTCTGGAAACACCATATATTTT. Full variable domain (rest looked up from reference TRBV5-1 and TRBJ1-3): KAGVTQTPRYLIKTRGQQVTLSCSPISGHRSVSWYQQTPGQGLQFLFEYFSETQRNKGNFPGRFSGRQFSNSRSEMNVSTLELGDSALYLCASSLAPRSGNTIYFGEGSWLTVV.

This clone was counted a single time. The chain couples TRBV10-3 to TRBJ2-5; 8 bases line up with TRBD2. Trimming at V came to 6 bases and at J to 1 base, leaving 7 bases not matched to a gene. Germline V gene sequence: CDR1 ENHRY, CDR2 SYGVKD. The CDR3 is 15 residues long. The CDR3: CAIRRAGARQETQYF. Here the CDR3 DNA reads TGTGCCATCAGGAGAGCGGGGGCCCGCCAAGAGACCCAGTACTTC.

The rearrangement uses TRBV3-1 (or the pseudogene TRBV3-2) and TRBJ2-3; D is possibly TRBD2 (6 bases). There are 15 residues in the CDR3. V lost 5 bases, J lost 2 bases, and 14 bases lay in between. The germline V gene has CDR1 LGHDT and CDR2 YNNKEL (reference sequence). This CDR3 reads CASSGPGGYTDTQYF. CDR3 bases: TGTGCCAGCAGCGGCCCCGGGGGATACACAGATACGCAGTATTTT.

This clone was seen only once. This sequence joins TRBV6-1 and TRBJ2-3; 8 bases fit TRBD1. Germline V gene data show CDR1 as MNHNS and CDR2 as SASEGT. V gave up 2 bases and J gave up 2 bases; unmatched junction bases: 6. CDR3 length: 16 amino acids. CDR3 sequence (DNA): TGTGCCAGCAGTGAACGGTCGGGACAGGTCACAGATACGCAGTATTTT. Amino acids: CASSERSGQVTDTQYF.

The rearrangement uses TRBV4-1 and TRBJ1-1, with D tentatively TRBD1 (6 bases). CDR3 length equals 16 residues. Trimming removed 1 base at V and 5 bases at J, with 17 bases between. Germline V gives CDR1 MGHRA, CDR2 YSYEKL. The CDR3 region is CASSQAYGRGRTEAFF. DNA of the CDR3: TGCGCCAGCAGCCAAGCTTATGGCAGGGGTCGAACTGAAGCTTTCTTT.

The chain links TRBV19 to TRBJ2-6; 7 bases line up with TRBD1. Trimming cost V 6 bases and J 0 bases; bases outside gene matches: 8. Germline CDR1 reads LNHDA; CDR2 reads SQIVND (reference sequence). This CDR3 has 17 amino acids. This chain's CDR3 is CASSLTGPPSGANVLTF. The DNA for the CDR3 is TGTGCCAGTAGCCTGACAGGGCCCCCCTCTGGGGCCAACGTCCTGACTTTC.